This passage covers 11 T cell receptor beta chains from one sample sequenced in a study of blood T cell repertoires in COVID-19. Method: immunoSEQ multiplex PCR; TCRdb's copy keeps in-frame clones and lacks some. The sample holds fewer than 450,000 clones; roughly 89% are singletons and the top ten take about 3.5%. The material sequenced was peripheral blood. These TCRs come from a woman younger than 35 who had recovered from COVID-19.

The genes are TRBV19 and TRBJ1-6; 7 positions agree with TRBD1. Trimming removed 4 bases from V and 8 bases from J; junction bases left unmatched: 8. The germline gives CDR1 LNHDA, CDR2 SQIVND (reference sequence). This CDR3 is built from 15 residues. CDR3 residues: CASSTSDRLHSPLHF. The DNA for the CDR3 is TGTGCCAGTAGTACCTCGGACAGGTTACATTCACCCCTCCACTTT.

As to this clone: Its ends do not fully match the called genes, so a read error is possible. The rearrangement links TRBV5-5 to TRBJ1-6; TRBD1 is a possible D gene (5 bases). Germline CDR1 SGHKS, CDR2 YYEKEE (reference sequence). CDR3 length: 15 residues. Written as DNA, the CDR3 is TGTGCCCGCAGCTTGGGGGGGGGAACGGATTCACCCCTCCACTTT. Residues: CARSLGGGTDSPLHF.

The rearrangement joins TRBV13 to TRBJ1-2; tentative D call: TRBD1 (5 bases). Germline values: CDR1 PRHDT, CDR2 FYEKMQ (reference sequence). Trimming took 3 bases from V and 1 from J, leaving 9 bases between them. The CDR3 covers 14 residues. Here the CDR3 DNA reads TGTGCCAGCAGCTTCAGGGATTATAACTATGGCTACACCTTC. Encoded protein: CASSFRDYNYGYTF.

This clone is a singleton in its sample. The chain employs TRBV7-2 and TRBJ1-1; D may be TRBD1 (5 bases). The V and J ends lost 0 bases and 4 bases respectively, with 18 bases between them. CDR1 and CDR2 (germline): SGHTA, FQGNSA. This CDR3 has 17 residues. Here the CDR3 DNA reads TGTGCCAGCAGCTTAGCGATGGGAGGGGTTGTAGTCACTGAAGCTTTCTTT. It specifies CASSLAMGGVVVTEAFF.

The chain couples TRBV4-1 to TRBJ2-1; D is undetermined. V lost 3 bases and J 13 bases, leaving 19 bases between the germline ends. There are 14 residues in the CDR3. CDR1 and CDR2 (germline): MGHRA, YSYEKL. The CDR3 DNA sequence: TGCGCCAGCAGCCAGGCGTCGCGGTTAGGATCCCAGTTCTTC. Protein: CASSQASRLGSQFF.

This rearrangement joins TRBV7-8 to TRBJ2-1; weak D call: TRBD2 (6 bases). CDR1 SGHVS and CDR2 FQNEAQ come from the germline V gene. V gave up 5 bases and J gave up 2 bases, with 16 bases separating them. The CDR3 runs 16 residues. The CDR3, as DNA: TGTGCCAGCAGCGTAAGACTAGTCGGGACCTACAATGAGCAGTTCTTC. This sequence encodes CASSVRLVGTYNEQFF.

The chain combines TRBV2 with TRBJ2-7, with TRBD2 matching 9 bases. The CDR3 runs 13 residues. Germline lookup yields CDR1 SNHLY and CDR2 FYNNEI. V gave up 7 bases and J gave up 5 bases; unmatched junction bases: 6. This chain's CDR3 is CASKRGAGDEQYV. In DNA, the CDR3 is TGTGCCAGCAAGCGGGGGGCTGGCGACGAGCAGTACGTC.

The rearrangement uses TRBV10-3 and TRBJ1-1; the D gene is possibly TRBD1 (5 bases). This CDR3 has 14 amino acids. Trimming took 4 bases from V and 4 from J, leaving 13 bases between them. Per the germline V gene, CDR1 is ENHRY and CDR2 is SYGVKD. The CDR3 reads CAISVQGEVTEAFF. DNA of the CDR3: TGTGCCATCAGTGTACAAGGGGAGGTCACTGAAGCTTTCTTT.

A single count supports this clone. DNA for the CDR3: TGCGCCAGCAGCACCGGACAGGGGATCCAAGAGACCCAGTACTTC. Translation gives CASSTGQGIQETQYF. The rearrangement joins TRBV5-1 to TRBJ2-5; TRBD1 aligns across 9 bases. The germline gives CDR1 SGHRS, CDR2 YFSETQ. V trimming: 4 bases; J trimming: 1 base; junction bases outside the gene matches: 5. This CDR3 contains 15 residues.

The chain carries TRBV7-9 and TRBJ2-2; 9 bases line up with TRBD1. This CDR3 spans 16 amino acids. V shed 4 bases and J 2 bases; nucleotides not matched to a gene: 5. Germline CDR1 SEHNR, CDR2 FQNEAQ (reference sequence). CDR3 amino acids: CASSSMDRGNTGELFF. CDR3 in DNA: TGTGCCAGCAGCTCGATGGACAGGGGAAACACCGGGGAGCTGTTTTTT. The full variable domain, completed using reference TRBV7-9 and TRBJ2-2, is DTGVSQNPRHKITKRGQNVTFRCDPISEHNRLYWYRQTLGQGPEFLTYFQNEAQLEKSRLLSDRFSAERPKGSFSTLEIQRTEQGDSAMYLCASSSMDRGNTGELFFGEGSRLTVL.

This chain links TRBV4-3 with TRBJ2-3; unclear D gene. In germline, CDR1 is LGHNA, CDR2 YSLEER. Trimming stripped 0 bases from V and 3 bases from J, with 16 bases between. The CDR3 totals 17 residues. CDR3: CASSQEVRFLVTDTQYF. CDR3 bases: TGCGCCAGCAGCCAAGAGGTCCGGTTTCTTGTAACAGATACGCAGTATTTT.